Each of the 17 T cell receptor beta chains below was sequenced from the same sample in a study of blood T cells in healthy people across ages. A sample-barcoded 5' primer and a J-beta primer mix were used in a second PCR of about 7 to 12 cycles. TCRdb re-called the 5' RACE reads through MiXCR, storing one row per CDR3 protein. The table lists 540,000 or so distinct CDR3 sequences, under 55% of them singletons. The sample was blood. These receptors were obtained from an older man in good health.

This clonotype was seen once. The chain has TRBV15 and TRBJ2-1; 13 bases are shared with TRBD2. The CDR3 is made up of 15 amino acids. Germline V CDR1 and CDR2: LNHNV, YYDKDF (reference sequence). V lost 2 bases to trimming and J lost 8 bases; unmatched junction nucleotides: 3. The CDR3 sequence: CATSRRTSGSDEQFF. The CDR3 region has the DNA TGTGCCACCAGCAGACGGACTAGCGGGAGCGATGAGCAGTTCTTC.

The chain's CDR3 is CASSDRVGAPETQYF. CDR3 nucleotide sequence: TGCGCCAGCAGTGACCGAGTTGGAGCCCCAGAGACCCAGTACTTC. The rearrangement links TRBV10-2 to TRBJ2-5; D gene uncertain. CDR1 is WSHSY, CDR2 SAAADI, per germline. The CDR3 runs 15 residues. V was trimmed by 3 bases and J by 4 bases, leaving 15 bases between them.

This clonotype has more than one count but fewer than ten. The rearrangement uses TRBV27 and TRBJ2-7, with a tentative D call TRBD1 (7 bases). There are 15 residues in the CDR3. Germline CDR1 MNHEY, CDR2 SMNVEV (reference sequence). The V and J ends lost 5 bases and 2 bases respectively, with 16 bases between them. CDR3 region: CASSLSSRGAYEQYF. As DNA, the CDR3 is TGTGCCAGCAGTCTCAGCTCCAGGGGGGCCTACGAGCAGTACTTC.

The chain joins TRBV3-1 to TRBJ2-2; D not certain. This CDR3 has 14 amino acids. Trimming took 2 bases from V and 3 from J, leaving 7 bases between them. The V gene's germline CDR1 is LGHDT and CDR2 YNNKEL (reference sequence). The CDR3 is CASSQQHHTGELFF. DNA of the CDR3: TGTGCCAGCAGCCAACAACACCACACCGGGGAGCTGTTTTTT.

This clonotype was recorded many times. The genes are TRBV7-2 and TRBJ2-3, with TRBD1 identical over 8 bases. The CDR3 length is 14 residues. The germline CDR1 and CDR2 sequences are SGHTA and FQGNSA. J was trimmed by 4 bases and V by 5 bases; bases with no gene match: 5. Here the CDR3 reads CASSPGQGADTQYF. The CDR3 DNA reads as TGTGCCAGCAGCCCAGGACAGGGCGCAGATACGCAGTATTTT.

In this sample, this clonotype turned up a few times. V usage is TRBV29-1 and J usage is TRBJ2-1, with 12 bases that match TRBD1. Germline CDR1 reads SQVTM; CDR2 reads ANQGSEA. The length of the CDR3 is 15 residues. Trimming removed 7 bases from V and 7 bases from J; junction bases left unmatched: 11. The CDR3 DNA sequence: TGCAGCGCCAAATGGGGGACAGGGGGCAGGAATGAGCAGTTCTTC. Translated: CSAKWGTGGRNEQFF.

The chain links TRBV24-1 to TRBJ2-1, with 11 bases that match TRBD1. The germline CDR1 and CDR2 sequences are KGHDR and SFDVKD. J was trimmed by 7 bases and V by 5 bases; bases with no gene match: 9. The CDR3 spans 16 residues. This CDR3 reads CATSASPGTGGNEQFF. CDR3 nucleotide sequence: TGTGCCACCAGTGCGTCCCCAGGGACAGGGGGAAATGAGCAGTTCTTC.

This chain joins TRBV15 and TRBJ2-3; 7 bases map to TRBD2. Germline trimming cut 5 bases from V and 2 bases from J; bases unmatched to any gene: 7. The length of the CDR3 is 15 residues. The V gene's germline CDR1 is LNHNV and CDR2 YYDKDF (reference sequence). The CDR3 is CATSLGGTSTDTQYF. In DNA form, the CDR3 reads TGTGCCACCAGCCTGGGGGGGACTTCCACAGATACGCAGTATTTT.

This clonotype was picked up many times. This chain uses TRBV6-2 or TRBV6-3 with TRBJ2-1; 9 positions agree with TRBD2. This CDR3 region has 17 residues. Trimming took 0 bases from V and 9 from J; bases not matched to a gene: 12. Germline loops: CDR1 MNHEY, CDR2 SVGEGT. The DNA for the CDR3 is TGTGCCAGCAGTTACTCCTTGCGGGCGGGAGGGCAGGTTGAGCAGTTCTTC. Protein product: CASSYSLRAGGQVEQFF.

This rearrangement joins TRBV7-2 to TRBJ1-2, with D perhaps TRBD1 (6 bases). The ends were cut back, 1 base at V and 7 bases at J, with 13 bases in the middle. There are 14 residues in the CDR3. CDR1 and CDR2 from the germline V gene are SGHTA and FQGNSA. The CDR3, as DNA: TGTGCCAGCAGCTTAGGACAGGCGGTTGGTGGCTACACCTTC. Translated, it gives CASSLGQAVGGYTF.

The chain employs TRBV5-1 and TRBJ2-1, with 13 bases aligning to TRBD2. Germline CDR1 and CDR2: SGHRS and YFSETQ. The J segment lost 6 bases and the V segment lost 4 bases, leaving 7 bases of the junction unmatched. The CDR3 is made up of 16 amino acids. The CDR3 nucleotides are TGCGCCAGCAGCCTATGGACTAGCGGGAGCGGCAATGAGCAGTTCTTC. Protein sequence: CASSLWTSGSGNEQFF.

In DNA form, the CDR3 reads TGCAGTGCTACCACACTGCTGCGGGGAGAGACCCAGTACTTC. It translates to CSATTLLRGETQYF. The rearrangement joins TRBV20-1 to TRBJ2-7, with D perhaps TRBD2 (6 bases). The end of the DNA fits TRBJ2-5 better, so the J call may be wrong. The germline V gene encodes CDR1 DFQATT and CDR2 SNEGSKA (reference sequence). The CDR3 has 14 amino acids.

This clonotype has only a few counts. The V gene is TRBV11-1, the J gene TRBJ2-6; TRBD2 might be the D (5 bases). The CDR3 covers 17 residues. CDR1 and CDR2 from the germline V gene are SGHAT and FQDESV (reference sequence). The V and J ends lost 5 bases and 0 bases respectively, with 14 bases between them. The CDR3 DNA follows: TGTGCCAGCAGCCTCGGACTCCGGCCCTCTGGGGCCAACGTCCTGACTTTC. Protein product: CASSLGLRPSGANVLTF.

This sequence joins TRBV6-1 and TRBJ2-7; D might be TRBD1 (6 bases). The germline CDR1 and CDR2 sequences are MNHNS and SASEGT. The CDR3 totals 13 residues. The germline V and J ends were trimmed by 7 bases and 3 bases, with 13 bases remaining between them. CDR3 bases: TGTGCCAGCATCTATCGGGACAACTACGAGCAGTACTTC. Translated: CASIYRDNYEQYF.

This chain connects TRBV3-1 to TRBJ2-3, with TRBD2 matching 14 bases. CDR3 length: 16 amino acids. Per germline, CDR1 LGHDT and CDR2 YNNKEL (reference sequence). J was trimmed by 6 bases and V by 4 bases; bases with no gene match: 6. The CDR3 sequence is CASSPKGLAGVDTQYF. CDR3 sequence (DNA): TGTGCCAGCAGCCCCAAGGGACTAGCGGGAGTGGATACGCAGTATTTT.

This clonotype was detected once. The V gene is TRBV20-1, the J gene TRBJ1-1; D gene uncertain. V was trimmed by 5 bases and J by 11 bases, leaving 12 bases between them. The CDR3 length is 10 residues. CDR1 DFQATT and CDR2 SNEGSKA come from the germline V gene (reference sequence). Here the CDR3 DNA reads TGCAGTGCTGCCTTAGGAGGTGCTTTCTTT. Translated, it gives CSAALGGAFF.

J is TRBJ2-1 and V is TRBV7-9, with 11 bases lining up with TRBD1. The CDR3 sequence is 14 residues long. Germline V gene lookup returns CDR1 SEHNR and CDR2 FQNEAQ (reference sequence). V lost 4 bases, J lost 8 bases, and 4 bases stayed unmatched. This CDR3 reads CASSSGDRGYEQFF. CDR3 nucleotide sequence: TGTGCCAGCAGCTCCGGGGACAGGGGGTATGAGCAGTTCTTC.